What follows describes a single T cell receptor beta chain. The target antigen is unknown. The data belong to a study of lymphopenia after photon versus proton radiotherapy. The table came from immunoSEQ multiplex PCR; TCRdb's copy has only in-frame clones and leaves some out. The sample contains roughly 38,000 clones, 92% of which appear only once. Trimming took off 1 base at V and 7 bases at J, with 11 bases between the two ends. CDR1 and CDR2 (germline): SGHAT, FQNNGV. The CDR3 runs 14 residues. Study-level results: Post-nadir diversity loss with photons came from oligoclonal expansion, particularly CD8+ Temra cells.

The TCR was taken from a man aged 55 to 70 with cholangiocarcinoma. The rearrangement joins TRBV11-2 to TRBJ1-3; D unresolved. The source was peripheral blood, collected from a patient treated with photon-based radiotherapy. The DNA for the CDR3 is TGTGCCAGCAGCTTAGTAGGTTCCCTGAACACCATATATTTT. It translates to CASSLVGSLNTIYF.